Below, one T cell receptor (beta chain) is given with its context. Its antigen is still unknown. Per-base qualities were not stored, and no clone one base away is much larger. This entry is derived from a study of blood T cell repertoires in COVID-19 (TCRdb year 2020). Background on the whole study: Samples from collaborators originated in the United States, Italy and Spain and spanned both the acute and convalescent phases of COVID-19. Samples came from the ongoing ImmuneRACE study (first 160 participants) plus 1,254 subjects from 6 global collaborators. The repertoires were made available in a free public database intended to serve as a resource for research on the immune response to SARS-CoV-2. The material from the prospective study consisted of cDNA or gDNA derived from T cells, B-cell-depleted T cells, or PBMCs. HLA class I and class II types, where available, came from metadata supplied by the sample provider rather than from assay-based typing. The dataset comprised deeply sampled blood TCRbeta repertoires from subjects exposed to, actively infected with, or recovered from COVID-19. The sample metadata nearly always contained a de-identified subject ID, COVID-19 status, age in years and sex. Results and caveats for the whole study, not just this receptor: The quantity of clinical and demographic metadata differed by source and by participant and was supplied without curation.

The immunoSEQ Assay, a bias-controlled multiplex PCR, was used to amplify TCRbeta CDR3 regions from genomic DNA. In the paper's pipeline: The number of nucleated cells in each sample was estimated from the amplification of reference gene primers within the assay. To quantify the absolute abundance of each unique TCRbeta CDR3 rearrangement, sequence reads were collapsed and filtered. For each sample, productive Simpson clonality was calculated as the square root of Simpson's diversity index across productive rearrangements. TCRdb retrieved this table from immuneACCESS and kept in-frame rearrangements only. Not all clones are present; in checked studies, unresolved V genes account for under half, and no reason is known for the remainder. V, J and clone size were drawn from that table, and D and trimming were deduced from the DNA. This sample has 90,000 to 150,000 clones in its table, and roughly 90% of those were observed once. The ten largest account for about 18% of the sample.

The collaborating institutions used their own protocols to collect whole blood in K2EDTA tubes. For TCRbeta analysis, collaborators shipped samples as frozen whole blood, isolated PBMCs, or DNA extracted from either of those sample types. The source of this sequence is a human donor with acute or convalescent COVID-19. The donor label of this sample is uncertain. The sample consisted of peripheral blood.

The DNA sequence follows: TGCAGTGCTAGAGCGTATGATGGCTACACCTTC. It translates to CSARAYDGYTF. The rearrangement combines TRBV20-1 with TRBJ1-2; no D segment can be confidently identified. CDR1 and CDR2, per the germline V gene (reference sequence), are DFQATT and SNEGSKA. Cut back by 1 base and 6 bases, the V and J ends lie 6 bases apart. The CDR3 spans 11 residues, from the cysteine through the phenylalanine. The retained sequence is limited to the CDR3, 33 bases, with the frame set at the first base.